The TCR beta chain under discussion was sequenced for a study of breast tumors, draining lymph nodes, adjacent tissues. Study findings and constraints: That most tumor T cells come from lymph nodes remained unproven. Tumor and nontumor repertoires were significantly more similar in luminal-like than in basal-like breast cancer.

TCRdb reanalysed the multiplex PCR reads using MiXCR and keeps one entry per CDR3 protein. The sample carries about 270,000 distinct CDR3 sequences, about 33% recorded once. The V and J ends lost 2 bases and 2 bases respectively, with 13 bases between them. Germline CDR1 is MNHNY and CDR2 is SVGAGI (reference sequence). There are 15 residues in the CDR3. Breast cancer patients provided tissue from their axillary draining lymph nodes. This clonotype was seen many times. The antigen is not known. The rearrangement joins TRBV6-6 to TRBJ2-7; TRBD1 is a possible D gene (5 bases). The TCR originated in a female donor with breast cancer. Some clones in this sample may be carry-over from other donors' samples. The sequencing sample was made of axillary lymph node tissue. CDR3 sequence (DNA): TGTGCCAGCAGTTACGGGCAGGGCCGAGCCTACGAGCAGTACTTC. Its translation: CASSYGQGRAYEQYF.